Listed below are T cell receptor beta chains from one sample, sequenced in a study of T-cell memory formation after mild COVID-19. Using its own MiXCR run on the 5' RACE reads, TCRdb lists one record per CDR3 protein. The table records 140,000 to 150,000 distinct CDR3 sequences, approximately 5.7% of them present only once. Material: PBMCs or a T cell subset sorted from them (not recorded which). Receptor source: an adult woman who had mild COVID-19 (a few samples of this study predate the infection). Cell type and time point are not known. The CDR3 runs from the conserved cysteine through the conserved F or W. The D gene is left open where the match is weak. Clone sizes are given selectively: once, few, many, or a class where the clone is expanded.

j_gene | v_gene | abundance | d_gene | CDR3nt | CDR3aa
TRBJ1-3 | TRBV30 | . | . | TGTGCCTGGAGTGCCCGAGGGACTTTAGGAAACACCATATATTTT | CAWSARGTLGNTIYF
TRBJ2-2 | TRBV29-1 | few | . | TGCAGCGCTAGCAGAAACACCGGGGAGCTGTTTTTT | CSASRNTGELFF
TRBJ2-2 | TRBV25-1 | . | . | TGTGCCAGCAGTGACCAAACCGGGGAGCTGTTTTTT | CASSDQTGELFF
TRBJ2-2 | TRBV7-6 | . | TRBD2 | TGTGCCAGCAGCTTAGCTACTAGCGGGGGCACCACCGGGGAGCTGTTTTTT | CASSLATSGGTTGELFF
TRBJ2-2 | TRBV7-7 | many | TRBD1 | TGTGCTAGCAGCACCGGGACAGGCGGTGGGGCCGGGGAGCTGTTTTTT | CASSTGTGGGAGELFF
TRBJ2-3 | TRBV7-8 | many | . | TGTGCCAGCAGCTTAGGACGACGGGATACGCAGTATTTT | CASSLGRRDTQYF
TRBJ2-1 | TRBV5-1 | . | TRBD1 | TGCGCCAGCTCCGTCGGGACAGGCCTTGTTAATGAGCAGTTCTTC | CASSVGTGLVNEQFF
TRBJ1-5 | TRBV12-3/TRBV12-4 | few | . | TGTGCCAGCAGTTGGGTAGGCAATCAGCCCCAGCATTTT | CASSWVGNQPQHF
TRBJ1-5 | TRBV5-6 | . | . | TGTGCCAGCAGCTTGGGACAGGCCTATAGCAATCAGCCCCAGCATTTT | CASSLGQAYSNQPQHF
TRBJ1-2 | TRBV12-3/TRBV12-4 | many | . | TGTGCCAGCAGTCCCCATTTCTACACCTTC | CASSPHFYTF
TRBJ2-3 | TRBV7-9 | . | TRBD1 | TGTGCCAGCAGCTTATTGACAGGGTACGACATCACAGATACGCAGTATTTT | CASSLLTGYDITDTQYF
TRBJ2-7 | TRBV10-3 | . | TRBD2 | TGTGCCATCAGGGGGACTAGCGGGAACACCGAGCAGTACTTC | CAIRGTSGNTEQYF
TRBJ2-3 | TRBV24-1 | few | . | TGTGCCACCAGTGATTTTTTTAGCGGAGGTATGGATACGCAGTATTTT | CATSDFFSGGMDTQYF
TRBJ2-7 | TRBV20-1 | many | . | TGCAGTGCTTCAAGGGGACTCTCCGGTGCCTACGAGCAGTACTTC | CSASRGLSGAYEQYF
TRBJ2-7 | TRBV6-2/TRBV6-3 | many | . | TGTGCCAGCAGGCCCTACGGAAGCCCCAATCTACTCGAGCAGTACTTC | CASRPYGSPNLLEQYF
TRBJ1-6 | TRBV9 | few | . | TGTGCCAGCAGCGTTACCCAGGGGAATTCACCCCTCCACTTT | CASSVTQGNSPLHF
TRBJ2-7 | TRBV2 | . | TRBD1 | TGTGCCAGCAGTCACCAGGGGGACAGGGGGCGCGAGCAGTACTTC | CASSHQGDRGREQYF
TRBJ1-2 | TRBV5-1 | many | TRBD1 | TGCGCCAGCAGCTTAGGACAGGGTATTAACTATGGCTACACCTTC | CASSLGQGINYGYTF
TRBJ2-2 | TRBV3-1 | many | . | TGTGCCAGCAGCCAAGCAGCAGTGAACACCGGGGAGCTGTTTTTT | CASSQAAVNTGELFF
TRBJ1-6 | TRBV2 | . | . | TGTGCCAGCAATCGACCGTCATCGAATTCACCCCTCCACTTT | CASNRPSSNSPLHF
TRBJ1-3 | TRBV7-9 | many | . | TGTGCCAGCAGCTCCACTGGAAACACCATATATTTT | CASSSTGNTIYF
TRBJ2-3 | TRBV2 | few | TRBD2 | TGTGCCAGCAGCGGAGGACTAGTTGGCACAGATACGCAGTATTTT | CASSGGLVGTDTQYF
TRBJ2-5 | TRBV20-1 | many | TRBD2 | TGCAGTGCCCCCGGGGAAGCGGGAGGAGAGACCCAGTACTTC | CSAPGEAGGETQYF
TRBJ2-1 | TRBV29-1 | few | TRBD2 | TGCAGCGCTGAAACCGGGACTAGCGGGAGTAATGAGCAGTTCTTC | CSAETGTSGSNEQFF
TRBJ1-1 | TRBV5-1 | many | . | TGCGCCAGCAGCGCGACCCTGCTGAACACTGAAGCTTTCTTT | CASSATLLNTEAFF
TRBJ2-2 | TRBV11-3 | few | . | TGTGCCAGCAGCTTAGGGGGGGGCGATAGGGAGCTGTTTTTT | CASSLGGGDRELFF
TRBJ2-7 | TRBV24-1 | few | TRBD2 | TGTGCCACCAGTGATGGGACTAGCGGGAGACCCTACGAGCAGTACTTC | CATSDGTSGRPYEQYF
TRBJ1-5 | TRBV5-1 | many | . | TGCGCCAGCAGCTGGACAGTGAATCAGCCCCAGCATTTT | CASSWTVNQPQHF
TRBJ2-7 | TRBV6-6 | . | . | TGTGCCAGCAGTCCAACATCCGGGGTCTCCTACGAGCAGTACTTC | CASSPTSGVSYEQYF
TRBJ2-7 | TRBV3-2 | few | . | TGTGCCAGCAGCCAAGATGGACTAGCGGGCCTCTCCTACGAGCAGTACTTC | CASSQDGLAGLSYEQYF
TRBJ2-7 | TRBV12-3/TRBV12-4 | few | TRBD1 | TGTGCCAGCACCCCGGGACAGTCGAGCTCCTACGAGCAGTACTTC | CASTPGQSSSYEQYF
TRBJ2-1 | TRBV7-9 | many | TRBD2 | TGTGCCAGCAGGGCCGGGACTAGTAACTCTGAGCAGTTCTTC | CASRAGTSNSEQFF
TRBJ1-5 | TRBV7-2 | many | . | TGTGCCAGCAGCTTAGTTCCCGGGTTTAGCAATCAGCCCCAGCATTTT | CASSLVPGFSNQPQHF
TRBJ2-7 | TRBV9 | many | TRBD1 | TGTGCCAGCAGCCCCCAGGGACAGGGATCCTACGAGCAGTACTTC | CASSPQGQGSYEQYF
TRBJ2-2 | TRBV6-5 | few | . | TGTGCCAGCAGTTCAATGCCTTTTGAACTCTGGGGACAACTGACCGGGGAGCTGTTTTTT | CASSSMPFELWGQLTGELFF
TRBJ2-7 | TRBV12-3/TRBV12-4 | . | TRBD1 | TGTGCCTCATTGGGCAGGGGGCAGGACGAGCAGTACTTC | CASLGRGQDEQYF
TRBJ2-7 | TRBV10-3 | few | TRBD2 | TGTGCCATCAGTGAGAGACTAGCGGGAGTGTACGAGCAGTACTTC | CAISERLAGVYEQYF
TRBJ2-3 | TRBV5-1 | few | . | TGCGCCAGCCAGGGATGGAACACAGATACGCAGTATTTT | CASQGWNTDTQYF
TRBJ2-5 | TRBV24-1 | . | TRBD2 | TGTGCCACCAGTGATTTCACTAGCGGGGGACCCAACCCCCAGTACTTC | CATSDFTSGGPNPQYF
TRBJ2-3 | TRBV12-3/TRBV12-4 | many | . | TGTGCCAGCAGACTCCCGTTAGGTACGCAGTATTTT | CASRLPLGTQYF
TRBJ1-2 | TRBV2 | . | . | TGTGCCAGCAAATACGATAACTATGGCTACACCTTC | CASKYDNYGYTF
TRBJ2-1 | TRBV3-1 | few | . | TGTGCCAGCAGCCAATTTAGGGGTTCCTACAATGAGCAGTTCTTC | CASSQFRGSYNEQFF
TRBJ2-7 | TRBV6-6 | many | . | TGTGCCAGCAGCCGACTGGACGGGACCTACGAGCAGTACTTC | CASSRLDGTYEQYF
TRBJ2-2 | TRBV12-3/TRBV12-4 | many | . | TGTGCCAGCAGCTTAGTTGGTAGTAGCGACACCGGGGAGCTGTTTTTT | CASSLVGSSDTGELFF
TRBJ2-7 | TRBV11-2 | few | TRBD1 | TGTGCCAGCAGCTTGCCCGGGACAGGGGGAATCTACGAGCAGTACTTC | CASSLPGTGGIYEQYF
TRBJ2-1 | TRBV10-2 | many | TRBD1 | TGCGCCAGCAGTGAGTCCCCCGGGACAGGGGCCAATGAGCAGTTCTTC | CASSESPGTGANEQFF
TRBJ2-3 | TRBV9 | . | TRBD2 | TGTGCCAGCAGCCCCCCTTGGGGGAGCGGGAGAGAAGATACGCAGTATTTT | CASSPPWGSGREDTQYF